The T cell receptor (beta chain) under discussion was sequenced for a study of blood T cells in healthy people across ages. Broader study findings: Nothing was known about donor CMV status, and this possibly confounded expanded clonotype changes. Long-lived donors carried more naive CD4+ cells and greater diversity than aged donors.

Sample-barcoded 5' priming and a J-beta primer mix drove a second PCR of about 6 to 11 cycles. The template-switch adaptor, which had 12 random nucleotides, put a tag on each cDNA molecule. From the 5' RACE reads, TCRdb called clonotypes with MiXCR, one entry per CDR3 protein. The sample lists roughly 900,000 distinct CDR3 sequences; roughly 26% were seen once. The CDR3 has 18 residues. The V gene's germline CDR1 is LGHNA and CDR2 YSLEER. The V gene end was trimmed by 1 base and the J gene end by 6 bases; junction bases not matched to a gene: 15. The authors drew 8.5 to 10 milliliters of peripheral blood from each donor. This clonotype was counted many times. Its cognate antigen is unknown.

The receptor comes from a woman of 80 years or more in good health. The material sequenced was blood. The chain couples TRBV4-3 to TRBJ2-1; 7 nucleotides line up with TRBD2. The DNA for the CDR3 is TGCGCCAGCAGCCAAGCCGCGGTGCCGGGACTAACGAGCAATGAGCAGTTCTTC. It codes for CASSQAAVPGLTSNEQFF.